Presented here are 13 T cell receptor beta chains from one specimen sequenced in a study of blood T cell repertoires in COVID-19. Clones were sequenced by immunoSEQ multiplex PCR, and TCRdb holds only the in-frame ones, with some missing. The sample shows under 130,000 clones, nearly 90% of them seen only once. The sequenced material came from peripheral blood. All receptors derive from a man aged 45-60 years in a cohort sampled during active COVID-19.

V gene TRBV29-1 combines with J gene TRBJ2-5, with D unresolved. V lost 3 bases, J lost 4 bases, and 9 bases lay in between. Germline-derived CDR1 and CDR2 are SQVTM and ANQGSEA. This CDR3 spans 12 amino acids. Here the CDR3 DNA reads TGCAGCGTTGATGAGGTGGGAGAGACCCAGTACTTC. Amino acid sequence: CSVDEVGETQYF. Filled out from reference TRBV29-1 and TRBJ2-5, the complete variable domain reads SAVISQKPSRDICQRGTSLTIQCQVDSQVTMMFWYRQQPGQSLTLIATANQGSEATYESGFVIDKFPISRPNLTFSTLTVSNMSPEDSSIYLCSVDEVGETQYFGPGTRLLVL.

The CDR3 bases are TGCGCCAGCAGCCAAGCTCCAGGGTGGAGTACGCAGTATTTT. Residues: CASSQAPGWSTQYF. The chain carries TRBV4-1 and TRBJ2-3; possible D gene TRBD1, 5 bases. Germline V CDR1 and CDR2: MGHRA, YSYEKL. The ends were cut back, 1 base at V and 8 bases at J, with 13 bases in the middle. This CDR3 is 14 amino acids long.

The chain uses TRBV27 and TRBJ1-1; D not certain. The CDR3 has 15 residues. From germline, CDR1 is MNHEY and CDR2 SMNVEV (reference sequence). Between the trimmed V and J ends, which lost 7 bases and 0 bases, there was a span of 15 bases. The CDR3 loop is CASTPRRGVNTEAFF. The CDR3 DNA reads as TGTGCCAGCACCCCCCGGAGAGGAGTGAACACTGAAGCTTTCTTT.

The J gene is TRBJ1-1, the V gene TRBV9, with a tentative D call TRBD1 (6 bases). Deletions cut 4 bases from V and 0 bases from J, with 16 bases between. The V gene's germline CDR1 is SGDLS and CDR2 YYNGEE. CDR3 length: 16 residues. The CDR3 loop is CASSPTGTFMNTEAFF. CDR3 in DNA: TGTGCCAGCAGCCCGACCGGGACATTCATGAACACTGAAGCTTTCTTT.

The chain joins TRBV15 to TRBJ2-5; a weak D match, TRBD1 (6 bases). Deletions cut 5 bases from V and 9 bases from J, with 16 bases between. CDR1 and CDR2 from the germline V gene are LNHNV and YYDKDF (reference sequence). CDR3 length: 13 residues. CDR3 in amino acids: CATSYSQEGAQYF. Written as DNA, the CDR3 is TGTGCCACCAGCTATAGCCAAGAGGGGGCCCAGTACTTC.

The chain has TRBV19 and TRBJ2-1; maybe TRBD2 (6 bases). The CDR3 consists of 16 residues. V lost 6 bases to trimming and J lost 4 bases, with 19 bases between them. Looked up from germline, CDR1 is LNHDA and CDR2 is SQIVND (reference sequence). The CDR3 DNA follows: TGTGCCAGTAGCAGCGGGCAGATCAGAGAATACAATGAGCAGTTCTTC. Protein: CASSSGQIREYNEQFF.

CDR3 bases: TGTGCCAGCAGCTTAGTGCCAGCGGAGGGGGAGCAGTTCTTC. It specifies CASSLVPAEGEQFF. J is TRBJ2-1 and V is TRBV7-2; TRBD2 is a possible D gene (6 bases). The germline CDR1 and CDR2 sequences are SGHTA and FQGNSA. Trimming pared 1 base from V and 10 bases from J, leaving 14 bases between. This CDR3 contains 14 residues.

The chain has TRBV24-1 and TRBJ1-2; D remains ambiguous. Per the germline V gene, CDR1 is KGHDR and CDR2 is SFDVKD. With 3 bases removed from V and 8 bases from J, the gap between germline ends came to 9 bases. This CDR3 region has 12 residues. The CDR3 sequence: CATSDTNQGYTF. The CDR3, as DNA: TGTGCCACCAGTGATACAAATCAGGGCTACACCTTC.

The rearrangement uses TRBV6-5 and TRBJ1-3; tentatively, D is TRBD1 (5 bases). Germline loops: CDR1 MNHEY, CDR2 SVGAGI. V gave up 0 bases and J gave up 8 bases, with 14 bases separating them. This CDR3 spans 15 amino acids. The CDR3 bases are TGTGCCAGCAGTTACTCCGAAGGGGTGACGGACACCATATATTTT. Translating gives CASSYSEGVTDTIYF.

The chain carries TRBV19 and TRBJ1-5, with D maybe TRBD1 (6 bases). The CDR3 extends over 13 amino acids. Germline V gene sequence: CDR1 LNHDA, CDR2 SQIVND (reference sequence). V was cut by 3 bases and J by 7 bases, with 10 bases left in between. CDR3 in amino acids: CASSIQGQQPQHF. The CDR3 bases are TGTGCCAGTAGTATTCAGGGGCAACAGCCCCAGCATTTT.

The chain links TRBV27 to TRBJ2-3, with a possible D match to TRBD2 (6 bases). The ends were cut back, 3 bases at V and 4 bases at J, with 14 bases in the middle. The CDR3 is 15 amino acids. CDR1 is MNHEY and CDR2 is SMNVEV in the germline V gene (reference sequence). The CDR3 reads CASSFGTSPPDTQYF. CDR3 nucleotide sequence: TGTGCCAGCAGTTTCGGGACTTCGCCTCCAGATACGCAGTATTTT.

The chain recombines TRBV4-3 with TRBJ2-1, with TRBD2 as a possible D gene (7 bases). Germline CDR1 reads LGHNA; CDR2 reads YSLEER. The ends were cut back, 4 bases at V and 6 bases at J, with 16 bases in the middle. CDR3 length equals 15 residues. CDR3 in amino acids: CASSPLGGAANEQFF. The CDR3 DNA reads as TGCGCCAGCAGCCCCCTGGGGGGGGCCGCCAATGAGCAGTTCTTC.

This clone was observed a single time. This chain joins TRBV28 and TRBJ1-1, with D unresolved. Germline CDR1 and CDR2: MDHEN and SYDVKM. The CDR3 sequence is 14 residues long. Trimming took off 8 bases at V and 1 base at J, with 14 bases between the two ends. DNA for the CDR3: TGTGCCAGCCCTCCGGGTGGCGGGAACACTGAAGCTTTCTTT. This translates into CASPPGGGNTEAFF.